The present T cell receptor (beta chain) was sequenced within a study of cytomegalovirus exposure and HLA in healthy donors. Primers included in the PCR were 60 Vbeta and 13 Jbeta primers. Profiling relied on immunoSEQ multiplex PCR, and the TCRdb table lists in-frame clones only, not all of them. The sample records 150,000 or so clones, around 86% being singletons. Note on this clone: The antigen is undetermined.

Study findings and constraints: In presence/absence analyses, roughly uniform sequencing depth across donors was assumed. In a later analysis, TCR beta V- and J-gene trimming was associated with a missense DCLRE1C variant. Accounts indicate the classifier identified cytomegalovirus status with strong specificity and sensitivity.

Per the germline V gene, CDR1 is MGHRA and CDR2 is YSYEKL. V was clipped by 3 bases and J by 3 bases; unmatched bases: 12. This CDR3 comprises 17 residues. Sequencing input: PBMCs. The chain employs TRBV4-1 and TRBJ2-7; 9 bases are shared with TRBD1. This TCR came from a man in his fifties in good health and CMV-seropositive. The CDR3 sequence: CASSQKTGQGILYEQYF. The CDR3 DNA sequence: TGCGCCAGCAGCCAGAAAACTGGACAGGGGATCCTCTACGAGCAGTACTTC.